The source of this T cell receptor (beta chain) is a study of cytomegalovirus exposure and HLA in healthy donors. Measured with immunoSEQ multiplex PCR; TCRdb has only the in-frame clones, and not every one. Among a few hundred thousand clones, 86% were seen once, and the ten largest hold roughly 0.8%. The germline V gene has CDR1 MDHEN and CDR2 SYDVKM. The CDR3 sequence is 13 residues long. V shed 8 bases and J shed 1 base, with 9 bases lying between them. What was sequenced was PBMCs. This sequence joins TRBV28 and TRBJ2-1; tentative D call: TRBD2 (6 bases). The TCR originated in a woman between 18 and 30 years old in good health and CMV-seronegative. The CDR3, as DNA: TGTGCCAGCGTTAGCGGATCCTACAATGAGCAGTTCTTC. Its translation is CASVSGSYNEQFF.